This TCR beta chain was retrieved from a study of identifying expanded T cells in peripheral blood. Assay used: immunoSEQ multiplex PCR; TCRdb lists only in-frame clones, some missing. The sample yields tens of thousands of clones, around 89% seen once. CDR3 length: 16 residues. CDR1 is MGHDK and CDR2 is SYGVNS in the germline V gene. V was cut by 3 bases and J by 2 bases, with 15 bases left in between. The sequencing input was blood. The rearrangement uses TRBV25-1 and TRBJ2-3; D not certain. The sequence derives from a person aged 18 to 75 in good health. The CDR3 bases are TGTGCCAGCAGTGATAATGTCTATGGATCCACAGATACGCAGTATTTT. Translation gives CASSDNVYGSTDTQYF.